This T cell receptor (beta chain) originates from a study of cytomegalovirus exposure and HLA in healthy donors. Study details: Approximately 85 million unique TCRs from HLA-typed donors made up an early data release. Study observations and caveats: The authors later linked a missense DCLRE1C variant to TCR beta V- and J-gene trimming.

Of note for this clone: Its antigen is unidentified.

The donors gave bone marrow, and they were healthy. Though probably carrying unrecorded immune exposures, donors were nominally healthy at sampling. Primers: 60 Vbeta forward and 13 Jbeta reverse. Using immunoSEQ multiplex PCR, the repertoire was profiled, and TCRdb retains in-frame clones only, with some absent. The table has about 82,000 clones, more than 60% seen once. This CDR3 comprises 19 residues. Germline V gene sequence: CDR1 LGHNA, CDR2 YNFKEQ. V lost 0 bases and J lost 5; bases outside the gene matches: 11. The chain combines TRBV4-2 with TRBJ2-5; 14 bases fit TRBD2. The sample was PBMCs. The receptor was isolated from a human donor in good health. In DNA form, the CDR3 reads TGTGCCAGCAGCCAAGATCCGACTAGCGGGGGGGCCGCGGCGGAGACCCAGTACTTC. It is translated as CASSQDPTSGGAAAETQYF.